This T cell receptor (beta chain) was observed in a study of T cells in Graves' hyperthyroidism and ophthalmopathy. In the case of this clonotype: Antigen: not known.

Clinical symptoms, serum thyroxine, TRAb, thyroid ultrasound and orbital computed tomography informed diagnoses. Amplification yielded TCR beta CDR3 regions, with RNA transcripts as the source. First-round RT-PCR of the TCR CDR3 relied on the HTBI primer set. TCRdb re-derived calls from the multiplex PCR reads in MiXCR, one entry per CDR3 protein. The sample lists about 540,000 distinct CDR3 sequences, roughly 46% occurring once. Points from the study as a whole: The majority of expanded thyroid clonotypes above 0.001 also appeared in blood. Progression to ophthalmopathy was predicted a median of roughly 6.5 months early.

The germline V gene has CDR1 MGHDK and CDR2 SYGVNS. The CDR3 loop spans 15 amino acids. Deletions cut 6 bases from V and 5 bases from J, with 16 bases between. The rearrangement uses TRBV25-1 and TRBJ1-4, with TRBD1 as a possible D gene (6 bases). This TCR derives from a woman aged 18-30 years with Graves' hyperthyroidism. Sequenced input: peripheral blood or thyroid tissue (not recorded which). The CDR3 nucleotides are TGTGCCAGCAGCCGTTCAGGGGACTACAATGAAAAACTGTTTTTT. It encodes CASSRSGDYNEKLFF.